Below are 32 T cell receptor beta chains sequenced from a single sample in a study of Graves' ophthalmopathy and Graves' hyperthyroidism. Transcripts of RNA were the source for amplifying TCR beta CDR3 regions. Scientists carried out first-round RT-PCR using HTBI primers and then a second-round multiplex PCR. TCRdb ran MiXCR on the multiplex PCR reads and lists one entry per CDR3 protein. The table records some 170,000 distinct CDR3 sequences, roughly two fifths of them present only once. The sequenced sample consisted of peripheral blood. The receptors here all came from a man aged 25 to 40 with Graves' ophthalmopathy.

V and J are TRBV6-5 and TRBJ2-7, with TRBD1 matching over 11 bases. Germline V gene data show CDR1 as MNHEY and CDR2 as SVGAGI. Losses at the gene ends were 4 bases for V and 3 bases for J; bases not matched to a gene: 5. This CDR3 contains 15 residues. The CDR3 region is CASSSTGTGGYEQYF. The CDR3 region has the DNA TGTGCCAGCAGTTCGACCGGGACAGGGGGCTACGAGCAGTACTTC.

The V gene is TRBV6-5, the J gene TRBJ1-1; D gene ambiguous. This CDR3 region has 15 residues. Trimming took 2 bases from V and 3 from J, leaving 13 bases between them. In germline, CDR1 is MNHEY, CDR2 SVGAGI. CDR3 residues: CASSYPPIADTEAFF. The DNA of the CDR3 is TGTGCCAGCAGTTACCCCCCTATCGCGGACACTGAAGCTTTCTTT.

The chain carries TRBV28 and TRBJ2-5, with TRBD1 matching 9 bases. The CDR3 has 16 residues. CDR1 is MDHEN, CDR2 SYDVKM, per germline. Trimming at V came to 5 bases and at J to 5 bases, leaving 12 bases not matched to a gene. CDR3: CASSIATGGVEETQYF. CDR3 bases: TGTGCCAGCAGTATCGCGACAGGGGGGGTGGAGGAGACCCAGTACTTC.

In its sample, this clonotype was seen many times. This rearrangement joins TRBV18 to TRBJ1-1; D possibly corresponds to TRBD1 (5 bases). CDR1 and CDR2 from the germline V gene are KGHSH and LQKENI. V lost 0 bases and J 8 bases, leaving 10 bases between the germline ends. This CDR3 has 13 residues. The CDR3: CASSPPRDAEAFF. Written as DNA, the CDR3 is TGTGCCAGCTCACCACCCAGGGATGCGGAAGCTTTCTTT.

A few counts support this clonotype. The chain employs TRBV11-2 and TRBJ1-1, with D unclear. The CDR3 runs to 12 residues. V was shortened by 5 bases and J by 0 bases, with 4 bases between the two germline ends. Germline V gene sequence: CDR1 SGHAT, CDR2 FQNNGV. In DNA, the CDR3 is TGTGCCAGCAGCGAAATGAACACTGAAGCTTTCTTT. Its translation is CASSEMNTEAFF.

This clonotype has at least ten counts. The chain carries TRBV5-1 and TRBJ1-3; 8 bases align to TRBD1. CDR1 and CDR2 from the germline V gene are SGHRS and YFSETQ. V lost 0 bases, J lost 6 bases, and 11 bases stayed unmatched. This CDR3 is 17 amino acids long. As DNA, the CDR3 is TGCGCCAGCAGCTTGGATGGGACAGGCTTTGGAGCAAACACCATATATTTT. It specifies CASSLDGTGFGANTIYF.

This clonotype has ten or more counts. The chain uses TRBV12-3 or TRBV12-4 and TRBJ1-2; D ambiguous. Deletions cut 0 bases from V and 8 bases from J, with 13 bases between. The CDR3 runs 14 residues. DNA of the CDR3: TGTGCCAGCAGTTTAGCGACGGAATTTCTGGGCTACACCTTC. It translates to CASSLATEFLGYTF.

This clonotype was picked up many times. The V and J genes are TRBV24-1 and TRBJ2-7; 9 bases are a match to TRBD1. The CDR3 totals 14 residues. V trimming: 8 bases; J trimming: 6 bases; junction bases outside the gene matches: 10. Germline V CDR1 and CDR2: KGHDR, SFDVKD. The CDR3 loop is CATMRGQGAFEQYF. The CDR3 DNA follows: TGTGCCACCATGAGGGGACAGGGAGCATTCGAGCAGTACTTC.

The rearrangement uses TRBV28 and TRBJ2-5; D not certain. The V end was cut by 7 bases, the J end by 5 bases, with 14 bases between. CDR3 length: 13 amino acids. CDR1 MDHEN and CDR2 SYDVKM come from the germline V gene. CDR3 nucleotides: TGTGCCAGCAAAGGAGTGAATGAGGAGACCCAGTACTTC. Its protein is CASKGVNEETQYF.

This clonotype was detected many times. This rearrangement joins TRBV6-5 to TRBJ1-1; 8 bases align to TRBD1. V trimming: 5 bases; J trimming: 3 bases; junction bases outside the gene matches: 2. CDR1 and CDR2 (germline): MNHEY, SVGAGI. This CDR3 spans 13 amino acids. CDR3 DNA sequence: TGTGCCAGCAGTCCGACAGGGGACACTGAAGCTTTCTTT. Translated, it gives CASSPTGDTEAFF.

The V and J genes are TRBV7-2 and TRBJ2-7, with D perhaps TRBD2 (6 bases). CDR1 is SGHTA and CDR2 is FQGNSA in the germline V gene. The length of the CDR3 is 15 residues. Trimming took off 5 bases at V and 1 base at J, with 15 bases between the two ends. For the CDR3, the DNA is TGTGCCAGCAGCCGCGCCGCGGGAACGTCCTACGAGCAGTACTTC. Its translation: CASSRAAGTSYEQYF.

At least ten counts were recorded for this clonotype. J is TRBJ1-5 and V is TRBV24-1, with D uncertain. V lost 0 bases and J 5 bases, leaving 4 bases between the germline ends. CDR3 length: 13 amino acids. From germline, CDR1 is KGHDR and CDR2 SFDVKD. CDR3 residues: CATSDLGDQPQHF. The CDR3 bases are TGTGCCACCAGTGATTTGGGTGATCAGCCCCAGCATTTT.

The V call is TRBV20-1, the J call TRBJ2-7; 12 bases fit TRBD1. Germline CDR1 is DFQATT and CDR2 is SNEGSKA (reference sequence). CDR3 length equals 15 residues. Losses at the gene ends were 5 bases for V and 5 bases for J; bases not matched to a gene: 10. The CDR3 DNA sequence: TGCAGTGCTGCCGGGACAGGGGGCGCAGGCGACGAGCAGTACTTC. Amino acids: CSAAGTGGAGDEQYF.

This clonotype was counted at least ten times. The rearrangement uses TRBV7-2 and TRBJ2-7; the D gene is possibly TRBD1 (6 bases). The CDR3 totals 12 residues. Trimming removed 7 bases from V and 10 bases from J, with 17 bases in between. Germline assignment: CDR1 SGHTA and CDR2 FQGNSA. CDR3 residues: CASIQGQGQQYF. CDR3 DNA sequence: TGTGCCAGCATTCAGGGGCAGGGTCAACAGTACTTC.

This clonotype has at least ten counts. The chain links TRBV6-5 to TRBJ1-6; 7 bases agree with TRBD1. Germline V gives CDR1 MNHEY, CDR2 SVGAGI. Trimming cost V 5 bases and J 0 bases; bases outside gene matches: 10. The CDR3 length is 18 residues. CDR3 in amino acids: CASSTQGDLSSYNSPLHF. In DNA form, the CDR3 reads TGTGCCAGCAGTACTCAGGGGGATTTAAGCTCCTATAATTCACCCCTCCACTTT.

The sample holds many counts of this clonotype. The rearrangement uses TRBV6-5 and TRBJ2-2, with D tentatively TRBD1 or TRBD2 (5 bases each). The CDR3 totals 12 residues. From germline, CDR1 is MNHEY and CDR2 SVGAGI. The CDR3 DNA is TGTGCACTTGGGGGTAACACCGGGGAGCTGTTTTTT. It yields the protein CALGGNTGELFF.

CDR3 coding DNA: TGTGCCACCAGTGAACCGAAGGGGGGGTTCCGCATAAAAGAGACCCAGTACTTC. It yields the protein CATSEPKGGFRIKETQYF. The chain recombines TRBV24-1 with TRBJ2-5, with D perhaps TRBD2 (7 bases). V lost 4 bases, J lost 3 bases, and 23 bases lay in between. The germline CDR1 and CDR2 sequences are KGHDR and SFDVKD. The CDR3 contains 18 residues.

The sample holds one count of this clonotype. The chain's CDR3 is CASLDAYGYTF. In DNA form, the CDR3 reads TGTGCCAGTTTAGACGCTTATGGCTACACCTTC. The chain recombines TRBV6-1 with TRBJ1-2; D is undetermined. The CDR3 has 11 residues. Germline V gives CDR1 MNHNS, CDR2 SASEGT. Trimming shortened V by 9 bases and J by 5 bases, and 10 bases separated the two germline ends.

This clonotype was seen more than once but under ten times. The genes are TRBV6-5 and TRBJ2-7; D gene uncertain. There are 11 residues in the CDR3. V lost 2 bases, J lost 5 bases, and 4 bases lay in between. In germline, CDR1 is MNHEY, CDR2 SVGAGI. In DNA, the CDR3 is TGTGCCAGCAGTTACGCGGACGAGCAGTACTTC. This codes for CASSYADEQYF.

This clonotype appeared a few times. V is TRBV10-3 and J is TRBJ1-2; D call uncertain. With 7 bases removed from V and 2 bases from J, the gap between germline ends came to 11 bases. The germline CDR1 and CDR2 sequences are ENHRY and SYGVKD. The CDR3 extends over 13 amino acids. The CDR3 DNA reads as TGTGCCATCAATTTTGGGGAGAACTATGGCTACACCTTC. Residues: CAINFGENYGYTF.

This clonotype was counted many times. This chain joins TRBV7-9 and TRBJ2-2; no reliable D call. The CDR3 sequence is 12 residues long. Germline CDR1 reads SEHNR; CDR2 reads FQNEAQ (reference sequence). Between the trimmed V and J ends, which lost 5 bases and 6 bases, there was a span of 7 bases. Here the CDR3 reads CASSRLAGELFF. The CDR3 DNA is TGTGCCAGCAGCCGGCTGGCCGGGGAGCTGTTTTTT.

This clonotype was seen at least ten times. The rearrangement uses TRBV9 and TRBJ2-5; TRBD2 is a possible D gene (7 bases). Between the trimmed V and J ends, which lost 3 bases and 1 base, there was a span of 16 bases. The CDR3 contains 16 residues. Germline V gene sequence: CDR1 SGDLS, CDR2 YYNGEE. The CDR3 DNA follows: TGTGCCAGCAGCGGAGGAGCGGGACACATCCAAGAGACCCAGTACTTC. Protein product: CASSGGAGHIQETQYF.

V and J are TRBV29-1 and TRBJ1-3; 7 bases line up with TRBD1. In germline, CDR1 is SQVTM, CDR2 ANQGSEA. CDR3 size: 14 residues. V lost 6 bases to trimming and J lost 2 bases; unmatched junction nucleotides: 7. This chain's CDR3 is CSVGTADPGNTIYF. DNA of the CDR3: TGCAGCGTGGGGACAGCGGACCCTGGAAACACCATATATTTT.

This clonotype was counted ten times or more. The V gene is TRBV5-4, the J gene TRBJ1-1; possibly TRBD1 for D (5 bases). The germline gives CDR1 SGHNT, CDR2 YYREEE (reference sequence). Trimming removed 0 bases from V and 4 bases from J, with 19 bases in between. The CDR3 totals 17 residues. The DNA of the CDR3 is TGTGCCAGCAGCTTGGGGCCAGGGTGGTATCTGGGCACTGAAGCTTTCTTT. It codes for CASSLGPGWYLGTEAFF.

This clonotype was observed many times. This sequence joins TRBV6-5 and TRBJ2-5; no reliable D call. CDR1 and CDR2 from the germline V gene are MNHEY and SVGAGI. V gave up 0 bases and J gave up 3 bases, with 11 bases separating them. The CDR3 spans 15 residues. The CDR3 is CASSYSADGKETQYF. The CDR3 DNA is TGTGCCAGCAGTTACTCGGCTGACGGTAAAGAGACCCAGTACTTC.

This clonotype was seen repeatedly, ten times or more. The chain's CDR3 is CASSYPDVGLPISWYGYTF. CDR3 nucleotides: TGTGCCAGCAGCTACCCTGATGTGGGACTGCCTATCTCGTGGTATGGCTACACCTTC. The rearrangement links TRBV7-9 to TRBJ1-2, with TRBD1 as a possible D gene (5 bases). The germline CDR1 and CDR2 sequences are SEHNR and FQNEAQ (reference sequence). Trimming cost V 4 bases and J 5 bases, with 29 bases left between them. The CDR3 is 19 residues long.

This clonotype showed up many times. The V and J genes are TRBV29-1 and TRBJ1-1; TRBD1 is a possible D gene (6 bases). CDR3 length: 13 amino acids. The germline V gene has CDR1 SQVTM and CDR2 ANQGSEA. V was trimmed by 7 bases and J by 1 base, leaving 13 bases between them. The CDR3 sequence: CSARQVTNTEAFF. Written as DNA, the CDR3 is TGCAGCGCTCGACAGGTCACGAACACTGAAGCTTTCTTT.

This clonotype has a count of ten or more. The V call is TRBV7-6, the J call TRBJ2-5; 9 bases match TRBD2. CDR1 is SGHVS, CDR2 FNYEAQ, per germline. The ends lost 1 base at V and 5 bases at J; junction bases unmatched: 14. This CDR3 has 18 amino acids. CDR3 bases: TGTGCCAGCAGCTTAGGAGGGACTAGCCTCGTTTCAATGGAGACCCAGTACTTC. This translates into CASSLGGTSLVSMETQYF.

About this clonotype itself: One junction end disagrees with the germline gene, perhaps due to a read error. The V call is TRBV7-2, the J call TRBJ2-5; 7 bases are a match to TRBD1. The CDR3 sequence is 15 residues long. Germline loops: CDR1 SGHTA, CDR2 FQGNSA. The CDR3 DNA follows: TGTTCCAGCAGTCAAAGGGGGCAAGGGGGTGAGACCCAGTACTTC. Protein sequence: CSSSQRGQGGETQYF.

This clonotype was detected ten times or more. The J gene is TRBJ2-5, the V gene TRBV12-3 or TRBV12-4; tentative D call: TRBD1 (6 bases). Between the trimmed V and J ends, which lost 6 bases and 2 bases, there was a span of 10 bases. The CDR3 length is 13 residues. CDR3 loop: CASSRQVQETQYF. The CDR3 DNA sequence: TGTGCCAGCAGCCGACAGGTTCAAGAGACCCAGTACTTC.

V and J are TRBV28 and TRBJ2-7; D gene ambiguous. The CDR3 extends over 13 amino acids. Germline V gene sequence: CDR1 MDHEN, CDR2 SYDVKM. Deletions cut 4 bases from V and 5 bases from J, with 12 bases between. The CDR3 loop is CASSSPGRNEQYF. CDR3 sequence (DNA): TGTGCCAGCAGTTCCCCTGGTCGAAACGAGCAGTACTTC. The full variable domain, rest sourced from reference TRBV28 and TRBJ2-7, is DVKVTQSSRYLVKRTGEKVFLECVQDMDHENMFWYRQDPGLGLRLIYFSYDVKMKEKGDIPEGYSVSREKKERFSLILESASTNQTSMYLCASSSPGRNEQYFGPGTRLTVT.

This clonotype was detected many times. This chain uses TRBV12-3 or TRBV12-4 with TRBJ2-5, with D uncertain. V lost 3 bases and J lost 9, with 14 bases in between. The CDR3 extends over 13 amino acids. In DNA form, the CDR3 reads TGTGCCAGCAGTTTTTCGGAACATTGGCCCCAGTACTTC. Amino acid sequence: CASSFSEHWPQYF.